The clone carrying this T cell receptor beta chain was recorded at least ten times. The source of the sample is a study of T cells in Graves' hyperthyroidism and ophthalmopathy. It was RNA transcripts that yielded the amplified TCR beta CDR3 regions. When the TCR CDR3 underwent first-round RT-PCR, the HTBI primer set was used. From the multiplex PCR reads, TCRdb called clonotypes with MiXCR, one entry per CDR3 protein. The sample has around 350,000 distinct CDR3 sequences, about 18% seen once. Trimming removed 3 bases at V and 0 bases at J, with 9 bases between. CDR1 is MDHEN and CDR2 is SYDVKM in the germline V gene. The length of the CDR3 is 15 residues.

The gene calls are TRBV28 and TRBJ1-5, with a tentative D call TRBD1 (6 bases). The specimen was blood. The TCR comes from a woman aged 25-40 years with Graves' hyperthyroidism that later progressed to Graves' ophthalmopathy. CDR3: CASSFVTGSNQPQHF. CDR3 sequence (DNA): TGTGCCAGCAGTTTTGTGACAGGTAGCAATCAGCCCCAGCATTTT. The whole variable domain, remainder taken from reference TRBV28 and TRBJ1-5, is DVKVTQSSRYLVKRTGEKVFLECVQDMDHENMFWYRQDPGLGLRLIYFSYDVKMKEKGDIPEGYSVSREKKERFSLILESASTNQTSMYLCASSFVTGSNQPQHFGDGTRLSIL.